This note documents a single T cell receptor beta chain sequence. V gave up 3 bases and J gave up 9 bases; unmatched junction bases: 7. The germline gives CDR1 SGHTA, CDR2 FQGNSA. There are 14 residues in the CDR3. The data were obtained in a study of identical twins. TCRdb re-called the 5' RACE reads through MiXCR, storing one row per CDR3 protein. Among about 530,000 distinct CDR3 sequences listed, around 20% were seen once. This same sample was also part of a study on yellow fever vaccine responses in identical twins.

Specimen: CD4+ T cells sorted from blood. This TCR was recovered from a woman younger than 35 in good health. J is TRBJ2-3 and V is TRBV7-2; TRBD2 agrees at 9 bases. CDR3 DNA sequence: TGTGCCAGCAGCTTCCGGCGGGAGGGTGGGACGCAGTATTTT. Amino acid sequence: CASSFRREGGTQYF.